Below are 27 T cell receptor beta chains sequenced from a single sample in a study of cytomegalovirus exposure and HLA in healthy donors. PCR amplification relied on 60 Vbeta primers (plus 13 Jbeta primers). Libraries were prepared by immunoSEQ multiplex PCR; TCRdb keeps only in-frame clonotypes and omits some of them. The profile shows about 140,000 clones, about 84% of them singletons. Sequencing used PBMCs. The receptors come from a man aged 50 or older in good health and CMV-seronegative.

This clone was counted between two and nine times. CDR3 region: CASSPGQEETQYF. In nucleotides, the CDR3 is TGCGCCAGCAGCCCCGGACAGGAAGAGACCCAGTACTTC. This chain links TRBV5-1 with TRBJ2-5; TRBD1 aligns across 7 bases. The CDR3 length is 13 residues. The germline V gene encodes CDR1 SGHRS and CDR2 YFSETQ. J lost 3 bases, V lost 4 bases, and 3 bases had no gene match.

The chain is built from TRBV5-4 and TRBJ2-5, with 10 bases that match TRBD2. The CDR3 totals 16 residues. The V segment lost 4 bases and the J segment 2 bases; nucleotides outside the gene matches: 8. Germline V gene data show CDR1 as SGHNT and CDR2 as YYREEE (reference sequence). CDR3 loop: CASSPTSGAFQETQYF. The CDR3 nucleotides read TGTGCCAGCAGCCCTACTAGCGGGGCCTTTCAAGAGACCCAGTACTTC.

The chain is built from TRBV27 and TRBJ2-7; tentatively, D is TRBD1 (5 bases). Germline V gene lookup returns CDR1 MNHEY and CDR2 SMNVEV (reference sequence). This CDR3 region has 12 residues. With 3 bases removed from V and 4 bases from J, the gap between germline ends came to 7 bases. DNA for the CDR3: TGTGCCAGCAGTTTGGCAGGGTACGAGCAGTACTTC. Its protein is CASSLAGYEQYF.

This chain joins TRBV7-3 and TRBJ1-1, with a weak D call TRBD1 (6 bases). V lost 2 bases and J lost 2, with 9 bases in between. Germline V CDR1 and CDR2: SGHTA, FQGTGA. The CDR3 is 14 amino acids. This CDR3 is CASSLSGTNTEAFF. The CDR3 nucleotides are TGTGCCAGCAGCTTATCGGGGACAAACACTGAAGCTTTCTTT.

This clone was seen more than once but under ten times. The V and J genes are TRBV7-6 and TRBJ2-1; D is unclear. The CDR3 consists of 16 residues. With 5 bases removed from V and 10 bases from J, the gap between germline ends came to 24 bases. In germline, CDR1 is SGHVS, CDR2 FNYEAQ. The CDR3 reads CASSQTPQIEAEEQFF. The CDR3, as DNA: TGTGCCAGCAGCCAGACCCCCCAGATAGAGGCCGAGGAGCAGTTCTTC.

This clone was counted between two and nine times. V is TRBV5-1 and J is TRBJ2-5; TRBD2 aligns across 11 bases. The J call may be incorrect, as the DNA end agrees better with TRBJ2-7. The germline gives CDR1 SGHRS, CDR2 YFSETQ. The CDR3 extends over 16 amino acids. The CDR3 coding sequence is TGCGCCAGCAGCTTGGATTTAGCGGGAGGGGTTGGCGAGCAGTACTTC. Translating gives CASSLDLAGGVGEQYF.

This chain joins TRBV5-4 and TRBJ2-2, with 8 bases fitting TRBD2. The CDR3 has 14 amino acids. Germline V gene sequence: CDR1 SGHNT, CDR2 YYREEE (reference sequence). Unmatched junction bases numbered 5, after V lost 4 bases and J lost 6 bases. CDR3: CASSVQREPGELFF. CDR3 DNA: TGTGCCAGCAGCGTACAGCGGGAGCCCGGGGAGCTGTTTTTT.

The genes are TRBV15 and TRBJ1-2; the D gene is possibly TRBD1 (5 bases). CDR3 length equals 14 residues. Germline V gene lookup returns CDR1 LNHNV and CDR2 YYDKDF (reference sequence). Trimming left V 3 bases short and J 2 bases short, with 10 bases between. CDR3: CATSREGANYGYTF. In nucleotides, the CDR3 is TGTGCCACCAGCAGGGAAGGGGCCAACTATGGCTACACCTTC.

This clone has only one observation. V gene TRBV5-4 combines with J gene TRBJ2-3; 7 bases match TRBD2. The CDR3 covers 16 residues. The germline V gene has CDR1 SGHNT and CDR2 YYREEE (reference sequence). J was trimmed by 0 bases and V by 5 bases; bases with no gene match: 9. CDR3 nucleotides: TGTGCCAGCAGACCCAATCTAGCGGAGAGCACAGATACGCAGTATTTT. This sequence encodes CASRPNLAESTDTQYF.

This clone appeared a single time. This chain joins TRBV19 and TRBJ2-7, with D possibly being TRBD2 (6 bases). Germline CDR1 reads LNHDA; CDR2 reads SQIVND (reference sequence). The CDR3 totals 15 residues. Trimming cost V 0 bases and J 2 bases, with 11 bases left between them. The DNA for the CDR3 is TGTGCCAGTAGTATAGATACTAGCAGCCCCTACGAGCAGTACTTC. Its protein is CASSIDTSSPYEQYF.

The CDR3 nucleotides are TGTGCCAGCAGTTACCCGACAGGGGTCGAGGGTCAGCCCCAGCATTTT. The encoded protein is CASSYPTGVEGQPQHF. The chain couples TRBV6-6 to TRBJ1-5; 8 nucleotides align to TRBD1. The germline V gene has CDR1 MNHNY and CDR2 SVGAGI (reference sequence). The CDR3 has 16 residues. The trim removed 2 bases at V and 6 bases at J, leaving 9 bases unmatched.

Only a few counts were recorded for this clone. The rearrangement joins TRBV5-1 to TRBJ1-2; 9 nucleotides match TRBD1. With 0 bases clipped from V and 5 bases from J, the junction kept 5 bases outside the gene matches. The CDR3 consists of 15 residues. Germline-derived CDR1 and CDR2 are SGHRS and YFSETQ. Here the CDR3 reads CASSLGDRVSYGYTF. Here the CDR3 DNA reads TGCGCCAGCAGCTTGGGGGACAGGGTCTCATATGGCTACACCTTC.

V and J are TRBV5-1 and TRBJ1-2; D unresolved. The V end lost 3 bases, the J end lost 7 bases, and 19 bases lay between the germline ends. From germline, CDR1 is SGHRS and CDR2 YFSETQ. This CDR3 has 15 amino acids. The CDR3 DNA reads TGCGCCAGCAGCTCGACGGGCCCCGCAGGAGGTGGCTACACCTTC. Translating it yields CASSSTGPAGGGYTF.

The V and J genes are TRBV11-1 and TRBJ2-1; 8 positions match TRBD1. This CDR3 has 17 amino acids. Germline V gene sequence: CDR1 SGHAT, CDR2 FQDESV (reference sequence). V lost 0 bases to trimming and J lost 4 bases; unmatched junction nucleotides: 8. CDR3 region: CASSLAVGTGVYNEQFF. CDR3 in DNA: TGTGCCAGCAGCTTAGCGGTAGGGACAGGCGTTTACAATGAGCAGTTCTTC.

In its sample, this clone was seen once. The V gene is TRBV7-9, the J gene TRBJ1-4, with D possibly TRBD1 on 6 matching bases. The CDR3 covers 13 residues. V was shortened by 5 bases and J by 5 bases, with 9 bases between the two germline ends. Germline CDR1 and CDR2: SEHNR and FQNEAQ (reference sequence). The CDR3, as DNA: TGTGCCAGCAGCACCGACAGGAATGAAAAACTGTTTTTT. It yields the protein CASSTDRNEKLFF.

The chain carries TRBV4-2 and TRBJ2-7; maybe TRBD2 (5 bases). The CDR3 is made up of 14 amino acids. Germline CDR1 LGHNA, CDR2 YNFKEQ. The V gene lost 3 bases and the J gene lost 0 bases, with 9 bases spanning the gap. The CDR3 sequence is CASSQLDSSYEQYF. Written as DNA, the CDR3 is TGTGCCAGCAGCCAGTTGGACTCCTCCTACGAGCAGTACTTC.

The chain uses TRBV2 and TRBJ2-7; TRBD1 matches 9 bases. With V trimmed by 6 bases and J by 1 base, 7 bases remained unmatched. This CDR3 contains 15 residues. Germline V gene lookup returns CDR1 SNHLY and CDR2 FYNNEI. CDR3 coding DNA: TGTGCCAGCAGCGGGACAGGGAAGTTTTCCTACGAGCAGTACTTC. Translated: CASSGTGKFSYEQYF.

The V and J genes are TRBV15 and TRBJ2-7, with 9 bases aligning to TRBD2. CDR3 length: 15 residues. Germline trimming cut 1 base from V and 1 base from J; bases unmatched to any gene: 2. From germline, CDR1 is LNHNV and CDR2 YYDKDF (reference sequence). The CDR3 DNA reads as TGTGCCACCAGCAGAGGCAGCGGGGGGTCCTACGAGCAGTACTTC. Translation: CATSRGSGGSYEQYF.

This chain uses TRBV28 with TRBJ1-1; 10 bases are shared with TRBD1. Germline V gives CDR1 MDHEN, CDR2 SYDVKM. There are 16 residues in the CDR3. After removal of 5 bases from V and 4 bases from J, the junction contained 10 bases not matched to a gene. CDR3 in DNA: TGTGCCAGCAGTCCGGGACAGGGGAGGACTAGCACTGAAGCTTTCTTT. This sequence encodes CASSPGQGRTSTEAFF.

The V gene is TRBV14, the J gene TRBJ1-4; D remains ambiguous. V was trimmed by 2 bases and J by 8 bases, leaving 12 bases between them. The CDR3 has 14 amino acids. The germline gives CDR1 SGHDN, CDR2 FVKESK. DNA of the CDR3: TGTGCCAGCAGCCAACTTCTACCGGGAGAAAAACTGTTTTTT. Protein product: CASSQLLPGEKLFF.

The rearrangement joins TRBV28 to TRBJ2-7; 8 nucleotides match TRBD1. Losses at the gene ends were 6 bases for V and 6 bases for J; bases not matched to a gene: 7. CDR3 length equals 13 residues. From germline, CDR1 is MDHEN and CDR2 SYDVKM. This CDR3 reads CASSSGQGGEQYF. CDR3 nucleotides: TGTGCCAGCAGCTCCGGACAGGGTGGCGAGCAGTACTTC.

The chain carries TRBV30 and TRBJ2-1, with D maybe TRBD1 (6 bases). The CDR3 extends over 14 amino acids. V was shortened by 4 bases and J by 3 bases, with 13 bases between the two germline ends. CDR1 GTSNPN and CDR2 SVGIG come from the germline V gene (reference sequence). The CDR3 region has the DNA TGTGCCTGGACAAGGGGGTCTAGCTACAATGAGCAGTTCTTC. Its protein is CAWTRGSSYNEQFF.

The rearrangement uses TRBV4-2 and TRBJ1-5; D gene uncertain. The CDR3 covers 17 residues. Germline CDR1 and CDR2: LGHNA and YNFKEQ. Trimming removed 1 base at V and 0 bases at J, with 13 bases between. The CDR3 spells CASSQVSGIHSNQPQHF. The CDR3 DNA is TGTGCCAGCAGCCAAGTTTCGGGGATTCATAGCAATCAGCCCCAGCATTTT.

The rearrangement joins TRBV6-5 to TRBJ2-7; 9 bases fit TRBD1. Germline values: CDR1 MNHEY, CDR2 SVGAGI. J gave up 2 bases and V 0 bases, and 5 bases lay outside the gene matches. There are 16 residues in the CDR3. The CDR3 here is CASSYSLGQGPYEQYF. The CDR3 DNA sequence: TGTGCCAGCAGTTACTCCTTAGGACAGGGGCCCTACGAGCAGTACTTC.

The V call is TRBV30, the J call TRBJ2-3, with unresolved D. CDR1 GTSNPN and CDR2 SVGIG come from the germline V gene (reference sequence). This CDR3 has 16 residues. Trimming removed 3 bases from V and 2 bases from J, with 18 bases in between. CDR3 sequence reads: CAWRPPGLQFTDTQYF. CDR3 DNA: TGTGCCTGGAGGCCCCCGGGTCTCCAATTCACAGATACGCAGTATTTT.

This chain uses TRBV5-1 with TRBJ1-1; 10 nucleotides agree with TRBD1. Germline trimming cut 3 bases from V and 3 bases from J; bases unmatched to any gene: 2. Germline V gene sequence: CDR1 SGHRS, CDR2 YFSETQ. This CDR3 is built from 14 residues. CDR3 protein: CASSSGQGHTEAFF. CDR3 in DNA: TGCGCCAGCAGCTCGGGACAGGGGCACACTGAAGCTTTCTTT.

The V gene is TRBV19, the J gene TRBJ2-1; 12 bases line up with TRBD2. Per the germline V gene, CDR1 is LNHDA and CDR2 is SQIVND (reference sequence). V lost 2 bases and J lost 6; bases outside the gene matches: 14. The CDR3 length is 19 residues. CDR3 loop: CASSIRPGSLAGGFNEQFF. In nucleotides, the CDR3 is TGTGCCAGTAGTATAAGGCCAGGGTCACTAGCGGGGGGCTTCAATGAGCAGTTCTTC.